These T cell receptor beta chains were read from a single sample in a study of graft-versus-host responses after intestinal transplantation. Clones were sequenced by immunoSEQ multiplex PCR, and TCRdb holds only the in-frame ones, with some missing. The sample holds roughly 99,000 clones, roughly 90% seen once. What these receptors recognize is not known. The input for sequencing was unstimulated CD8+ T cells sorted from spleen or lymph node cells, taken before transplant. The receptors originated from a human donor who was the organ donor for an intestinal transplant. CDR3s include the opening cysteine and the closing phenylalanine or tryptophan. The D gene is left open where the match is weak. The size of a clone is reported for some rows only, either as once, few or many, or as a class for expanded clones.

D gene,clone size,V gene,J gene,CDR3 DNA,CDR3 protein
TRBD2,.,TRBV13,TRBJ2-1,TGTGCCAGCAGCTTAGCCCGAAGCGGGGAGAATGAGCAGTTCTTC,CASSLARSGENEQFF
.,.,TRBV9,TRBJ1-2,TGTGCCAGCAGCGTAGCTGTAAACGGGAATTATGGCTACACCTTC,CASSVAVNGNYGYTF
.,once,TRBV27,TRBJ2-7,TGTGCCAGCAGTTTTATTGGGACTTCTAGCTACGAGCAGTACTTC,CASSFIGTSSYEQYF
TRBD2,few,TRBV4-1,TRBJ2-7,TGCGCCAGCAGCTCTGGGACTAGCGGCTACGAGCAGTACTTC,CASSSGTSGYEQYF
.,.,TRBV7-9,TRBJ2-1,TGTGCCAGCAGCTTACGAGGACAGTTCTACAATGAGCAGTTCTTC,CASSLRGQFYNEQFF
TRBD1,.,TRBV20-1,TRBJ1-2,TGCAGTGCTAGATCCCCGACAGGGGAGACCTTC,CSARSPTGETF
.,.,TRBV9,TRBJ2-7,TGTGCCAGCAGCACAGAAGGACACCGATTGGACGAGCAGTACTTC,CASSTEGHRLDEQYF
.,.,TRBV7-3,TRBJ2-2,TGTGCCAGCAGCACTGGACTGAACACCGGGGAGCTGTTTTTT,CASSTGLNTGELFF
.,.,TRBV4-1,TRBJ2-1,TGCGCCAGCAGCCAAGAATACAGGTACAATGAGCAGTTCTTC,CASSQEYRYNEQFF
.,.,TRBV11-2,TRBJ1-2,TGTGCCAGCAGCTTAGGTTTAGTGGGGCATGGCTACACCTTC,CASSLGLVGHGYTF
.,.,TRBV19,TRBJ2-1,TGTGCCAGTAGCCACCCCAGGGTACACTACTACAATGAGCAGTTCTTC,CASSHPRVHYYNEQFF
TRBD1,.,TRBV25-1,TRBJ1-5,TGTGCCAGCAGTGGGGGACAGTATAGCAATCAGCCCCAGCATTTT,CASSGGQYSNQPQHF
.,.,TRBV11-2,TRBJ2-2,TGTGCCAGCAGCTTAATCTGGGGAGTTCATACCGGGGAGCTGTTTTTT,CASSLIWGVHTGELFF
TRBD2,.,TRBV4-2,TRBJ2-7,TGTGCCAGCAGCCAACAAGGGACTAGCGGCTACCGGGACGAGCAGTACTTC,CASSQQGTSGYRDEQYF
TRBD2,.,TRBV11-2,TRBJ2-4,TGTGCCAGCAGCTTAGGTGAGGGCGGGGGGGTAGCCAAAAACATTCAGTACTTC,CASSLGEGGGVAKNIQYF
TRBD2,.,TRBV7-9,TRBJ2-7,TGTGCCAGCAGCTCCCCCAATAGCGGGAGGGGGTACGAGCAGTACTTC,CASSSPNSGRGYEQYF
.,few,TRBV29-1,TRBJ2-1,TGCAGCGGTACAGGAAACAATGAGCAGTTCTTC,CSGTGNNEQFF
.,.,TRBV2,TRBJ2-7,TGTGCCAGCAGTGCACCGGGACAACTCCCATACGAGCAGTACTTC,CASSAPGQLPYEQYF
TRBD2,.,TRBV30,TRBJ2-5,TGTGCCTGGGATCGGGAGGCCCCCCAAGAGACCCAGTACTTC,CAWDREAPQETQYF
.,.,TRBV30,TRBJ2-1,TGTGCCTGGAGTCTAGATAACAATGAGCAGTTCTTC,CAWSLDNNEQFF
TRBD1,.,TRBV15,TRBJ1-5,TGTGCCACCAGCAGAAGGACAGGCTACAATCAGCCCCAGCATTTT,CATSRRTGYNQPQHF
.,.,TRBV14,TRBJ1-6,TGTGCCAGCAGCCAAGATCTTGCCTCTAGCCCGCAAGGGCTCGCCTATAATTCACCCCTCCACTTT,CASSQDLASSPQGLAYNSPLHF
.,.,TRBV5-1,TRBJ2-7,TGCGCCAGCAGCTTGGGATCGGGAACCTACGAGCAGTACTTC,CASSLGSGTYEQYF
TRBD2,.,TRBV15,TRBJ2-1,TGTGCCACCAGCAGAGGATTGGTTGGGGGAGGGCCGCACAACAATGAGCAGTTCTTC,CATSRGLVGGGPHNNEQFF
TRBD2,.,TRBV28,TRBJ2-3,TGTGCCAGCAGTTTAATGGCTAGCGGGAAAACAGATACGCAGTATTTT,CASSLMASGKTDTQYF
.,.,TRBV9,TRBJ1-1,TGTGCCAGCAGCGCAAACGGAGCTGAAGCTTTCTTT,CASSANGAEAFF
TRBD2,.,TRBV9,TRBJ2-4,TGTGCCAGCAGCCCCACCTCCGGACTAGCGGGGGGGCTCAGGTACTTC,CASSPTSGLAGGLRYF
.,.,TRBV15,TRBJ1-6,TGTGCCACCAGCAGAAGGCCCGGGATAAGCTCCTATAATTCACCCCTCCACTTT,CATSRRPGISSYNSPLHF
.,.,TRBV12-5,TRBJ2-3,TGTGCTAGTGGTTTTCAACTCTCAACTAGCACAGATACGCAGTATTTT,CASGFQLSTSTDTQYF
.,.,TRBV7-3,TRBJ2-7,TGTGCCAGCAGCTTACTCCAATTAGGGGACAAATTCTACGAGCAGTACTTC,CASSLLQLGDKFYEQYF
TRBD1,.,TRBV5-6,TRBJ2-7,TGTGCCAGCAGCTTAGGTACAGGGGGCTCCTACGAGCAGTACTTC,CASSLGTGGSYEQYF
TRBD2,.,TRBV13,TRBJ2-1,TGTGCCAGCAGCCCAGGGACTAGCGGGATTATACTCCTCAATGAGCAGTTCTTC,CASSPGTSGIILLNEQFF
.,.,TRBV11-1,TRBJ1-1,TGTGCCAGCAGCTTAGCCCGGCTAGGGGTGTCTGAAGCTTTCTTT,CASSLARLGVSEAFF
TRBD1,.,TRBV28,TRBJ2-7,TGTGCCAGCAGTACGAGGACAGGGGCGTATCTCGAGCAGTACTTC,CASSTRTGAYLEQYF
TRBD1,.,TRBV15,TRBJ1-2,TGTGCCACCAGCAGAGATCGGGGACAGGGAAGTGGCTACACCTTC,CATSRDRGQGSGYTF
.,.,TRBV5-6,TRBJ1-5,TGTGCCAGCAGCTTTGACGAACAGTCGAATCAGCCCCAGCATTTT,CASSFDEQSNQPQHF
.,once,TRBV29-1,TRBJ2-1,TGCACCACGTTATCGGGGGATGGGGGTGAGCAGTTCTTC,CTTLSGDGGEQFF
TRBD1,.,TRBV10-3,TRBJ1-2,TGTGCCATCAGTGGGCTGAACTGGGACAGGTGGGACTATGGCTACACCTTC,CAISGLNWDRWDYGYTF
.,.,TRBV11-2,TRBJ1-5,TGTGCCAGCAGCTACAAACCGGGGCAGCCCCAGCATTTT,CASSYKPGQPQHF
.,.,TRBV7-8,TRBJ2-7,TGTGCCAGCAGCTTAGTCTTCAGGGCAGACGGGTACGAGCAGTACTTC,CASSLVFRADGYEQYF
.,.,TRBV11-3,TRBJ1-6,TGTGCCAGCAGCTTTGGCAGAAGCTCCTATAATTCACCCCTCCACTTT,CASSFGRSSYNSPLHF
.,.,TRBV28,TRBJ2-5,TGTGCCAGCAGTCGAACAGGGGGGGACCTCCAAGAGACCCAGTACTTC,CASSRTGGDLQETQYF
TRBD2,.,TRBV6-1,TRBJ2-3,TGTGCCAGCAGTGAACTCAACAGGTCAACAAAGCGGGGTCGGGCAGATACGCAGTATTTT,CASSELNRSTKRGRADTQYF
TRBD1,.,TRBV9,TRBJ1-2,TGTGCCAGCAGTCCGGGACAGAGCTATGGCTACACCTTC,CASSPGQSYGYTF
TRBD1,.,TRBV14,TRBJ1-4,TGTGCCAGCAGCCCAGCGGACAGGCGAAGGTTTTTTCGGGAAAAACTGTTTTTT,CASSPADRRRFFREKLFF
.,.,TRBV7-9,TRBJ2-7,TGTGCCAGCAGCCCTCTCAGGGCACTATCGGACGAGCAGTACTTC,CASSPLRALSDEQYF
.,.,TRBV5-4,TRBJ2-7,TGTGCCAGCAGCCTGGGGTACGAGCAGTACTTC,CASSLGYEQYF
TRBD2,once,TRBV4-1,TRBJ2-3,TGCGCCAGCAGCCAAGAACTAGCGGGGACTTATTGCACAGATACGCAGTATTTT,CASSQELAGTYCTDTQYF
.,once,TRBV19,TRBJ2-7,TGTGCCAGTAGTGAGGGCTTTTCGGGATACGAGCAGTACTTC,CASSEGFSGYEQYF
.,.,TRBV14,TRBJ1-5,TGTGCCAGCAGCCAAGGTATCAATCAGCCCCAGCATTTT,CASSQGINQPQHF
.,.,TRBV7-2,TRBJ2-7,TGTGCCAGCAGCATCAGGGTTGGGTCTTACGAGCAGTACTTC,CASSIRVGSYEQYF